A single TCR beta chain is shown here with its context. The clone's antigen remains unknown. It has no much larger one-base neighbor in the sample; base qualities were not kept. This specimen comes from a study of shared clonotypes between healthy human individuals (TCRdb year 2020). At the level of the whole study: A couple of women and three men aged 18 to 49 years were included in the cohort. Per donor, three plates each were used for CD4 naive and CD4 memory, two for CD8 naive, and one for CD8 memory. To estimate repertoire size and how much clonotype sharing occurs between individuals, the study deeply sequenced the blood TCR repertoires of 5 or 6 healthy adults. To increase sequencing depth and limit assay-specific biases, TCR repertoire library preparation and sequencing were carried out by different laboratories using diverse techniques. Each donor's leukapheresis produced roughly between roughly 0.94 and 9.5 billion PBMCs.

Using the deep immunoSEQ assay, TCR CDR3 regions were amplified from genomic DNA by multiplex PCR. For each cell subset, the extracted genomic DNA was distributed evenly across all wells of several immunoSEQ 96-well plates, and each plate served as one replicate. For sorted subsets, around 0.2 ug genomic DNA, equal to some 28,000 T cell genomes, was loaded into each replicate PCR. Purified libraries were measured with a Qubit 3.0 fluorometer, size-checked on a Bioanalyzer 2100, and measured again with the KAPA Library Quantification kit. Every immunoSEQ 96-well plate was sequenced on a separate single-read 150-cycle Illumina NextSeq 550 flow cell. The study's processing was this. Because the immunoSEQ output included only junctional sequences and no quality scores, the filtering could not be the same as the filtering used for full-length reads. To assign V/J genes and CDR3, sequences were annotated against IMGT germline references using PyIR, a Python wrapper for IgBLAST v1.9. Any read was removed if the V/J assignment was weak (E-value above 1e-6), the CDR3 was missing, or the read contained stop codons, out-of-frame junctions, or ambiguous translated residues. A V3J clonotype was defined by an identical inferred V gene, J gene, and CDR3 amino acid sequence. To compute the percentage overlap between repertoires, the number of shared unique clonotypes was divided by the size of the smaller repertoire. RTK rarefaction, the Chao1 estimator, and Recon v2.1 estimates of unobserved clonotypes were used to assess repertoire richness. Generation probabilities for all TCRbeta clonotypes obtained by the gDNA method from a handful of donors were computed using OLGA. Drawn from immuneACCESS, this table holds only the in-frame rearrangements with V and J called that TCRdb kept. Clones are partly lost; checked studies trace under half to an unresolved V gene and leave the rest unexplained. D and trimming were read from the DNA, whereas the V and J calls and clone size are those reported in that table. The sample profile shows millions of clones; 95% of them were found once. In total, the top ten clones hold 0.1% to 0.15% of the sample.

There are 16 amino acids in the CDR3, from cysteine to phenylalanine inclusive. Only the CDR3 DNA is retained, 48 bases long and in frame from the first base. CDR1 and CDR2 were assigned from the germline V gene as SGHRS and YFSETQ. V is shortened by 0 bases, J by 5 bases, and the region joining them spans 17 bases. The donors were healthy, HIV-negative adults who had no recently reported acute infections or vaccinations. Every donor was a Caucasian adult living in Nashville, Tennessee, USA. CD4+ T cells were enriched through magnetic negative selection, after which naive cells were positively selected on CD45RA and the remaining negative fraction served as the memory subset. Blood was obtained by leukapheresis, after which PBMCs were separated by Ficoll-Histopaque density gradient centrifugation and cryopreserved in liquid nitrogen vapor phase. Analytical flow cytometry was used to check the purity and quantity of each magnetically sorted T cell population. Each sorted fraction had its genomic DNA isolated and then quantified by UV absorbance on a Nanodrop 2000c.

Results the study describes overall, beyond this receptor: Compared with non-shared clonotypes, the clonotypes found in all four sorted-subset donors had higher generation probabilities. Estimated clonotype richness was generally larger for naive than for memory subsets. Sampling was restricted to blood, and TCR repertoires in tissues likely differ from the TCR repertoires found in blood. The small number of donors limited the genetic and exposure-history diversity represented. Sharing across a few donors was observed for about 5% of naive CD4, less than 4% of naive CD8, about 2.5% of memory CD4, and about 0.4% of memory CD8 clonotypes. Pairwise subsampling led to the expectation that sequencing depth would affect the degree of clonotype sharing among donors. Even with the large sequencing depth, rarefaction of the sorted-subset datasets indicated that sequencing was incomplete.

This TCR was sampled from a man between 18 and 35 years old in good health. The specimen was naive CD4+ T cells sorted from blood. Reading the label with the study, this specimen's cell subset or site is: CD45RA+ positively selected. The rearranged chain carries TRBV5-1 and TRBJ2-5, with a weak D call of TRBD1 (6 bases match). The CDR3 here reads CASSLEGGMRVETQYF. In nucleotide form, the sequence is TGCGCCAGCAGCTTGGAAGGGGGAATGAGGGTGGAGACCCAGTACTTC. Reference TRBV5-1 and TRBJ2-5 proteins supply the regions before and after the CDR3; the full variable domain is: KAGVTQTPRYLIKTRGQQVTLSCSPISGHRSVSWYQQTPGQGLQFLFEYFSETQRNKGNFPGRFSGRQFSNSRSEMNVSTLELGDSALYLCASSLEGGMRVETQYFGPGTRLLVL.